This TCR beta chain was documented in a study of T cell responses to AZD1222 COVID-19 vaccine. Combined were second doses at about 4 or about 12 weeks. Broader study findings: Two doses of AZD1222 preceded a rise in Spike-specific TCR breadth and depth. Regions left unmutated in variants are reportedly the target of nearly half of spike-specific TCRs. White British ancestry dominated among donors, who included more females, and clonal diversity was possibly underestimated.

TCRdb's copy holds only in-frame clones and misses some; the assay was immunoSEQ multiplex PCR. There are fewer than 200,000 clones in the sample; around 90% occur only once, and roughly a quarter lies in the top ten. With regard to this clone: What it binds is unknown.

Germline CDR1 reads MNHEY; CDR2 reads SVGAGI. V lost 2 bases and J lost 8, with 12 bases in between. The CDR3 consists of 13 residues. V gene TRBV6-5 combines with J gene TRBJ1-2; perhaps TRBD1 as D (5 bases). The TCR originated in an adult who received the AZD1222 COVID-19 vaccine. The sample was peripheral blood, taken 28 days after the second AZD1222 dose. CDR3 region: CASSYPGNRGYTF. The CDR3 nucleotides read TGTGCCAGCAGTTACCCCGGAAACAGGGGCTACACCTTC.